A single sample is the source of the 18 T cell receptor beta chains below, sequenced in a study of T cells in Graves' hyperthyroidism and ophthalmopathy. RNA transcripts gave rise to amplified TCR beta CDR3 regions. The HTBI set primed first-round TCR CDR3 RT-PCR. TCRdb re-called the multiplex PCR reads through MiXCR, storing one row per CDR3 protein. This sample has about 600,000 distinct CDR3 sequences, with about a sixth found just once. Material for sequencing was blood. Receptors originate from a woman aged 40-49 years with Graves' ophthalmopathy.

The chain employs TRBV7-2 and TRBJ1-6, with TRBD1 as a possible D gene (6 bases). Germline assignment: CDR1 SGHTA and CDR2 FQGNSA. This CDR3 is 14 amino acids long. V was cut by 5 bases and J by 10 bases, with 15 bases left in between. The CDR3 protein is CASSLQGSRSPLHF. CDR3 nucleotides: TGTGCCAGCAGCCTCCAGGGGAGTCGGTCACCCCTCCACTTT.

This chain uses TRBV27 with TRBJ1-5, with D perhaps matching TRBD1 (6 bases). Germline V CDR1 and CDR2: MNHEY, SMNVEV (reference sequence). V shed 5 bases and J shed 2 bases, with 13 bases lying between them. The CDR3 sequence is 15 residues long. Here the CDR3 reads CASSTRGGGNQPQHF. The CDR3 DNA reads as TGTGCCAGCAGTACCAGAGGGGGGGGCAATCAGCCCCAGCATTTT.

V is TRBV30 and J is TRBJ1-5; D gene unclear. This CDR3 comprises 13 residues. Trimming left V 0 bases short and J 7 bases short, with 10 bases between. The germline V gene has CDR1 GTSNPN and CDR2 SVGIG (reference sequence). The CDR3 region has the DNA TGTGCCTGGAGTGTATCCTTCCCGCAGCCCCAGCATTTT. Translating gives CAWSVSFPQPQHF.

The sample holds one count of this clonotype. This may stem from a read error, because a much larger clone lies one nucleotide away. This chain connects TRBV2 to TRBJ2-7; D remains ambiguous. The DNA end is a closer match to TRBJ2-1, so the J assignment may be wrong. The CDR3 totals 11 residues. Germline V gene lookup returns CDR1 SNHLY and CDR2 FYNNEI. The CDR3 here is CAIISSYEQFF. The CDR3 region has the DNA TGTGCCATCATCTCGTCCTACGAGCAGTTCTTC.

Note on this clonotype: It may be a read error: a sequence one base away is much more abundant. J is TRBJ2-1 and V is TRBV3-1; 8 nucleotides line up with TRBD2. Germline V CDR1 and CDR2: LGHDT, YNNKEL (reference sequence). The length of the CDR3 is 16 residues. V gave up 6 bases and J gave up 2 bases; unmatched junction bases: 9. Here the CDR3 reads CASSFGTREPYNEQFF. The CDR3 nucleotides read TGTGCCAGCAGTTTCGGGACTAGGGAGCCCTACAATGAGCAGTTCTTC.

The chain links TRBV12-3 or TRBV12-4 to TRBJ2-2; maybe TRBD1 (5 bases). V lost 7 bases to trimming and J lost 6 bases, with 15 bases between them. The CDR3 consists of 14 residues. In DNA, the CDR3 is TGTGCCAGCATAAAAATCGGACATCCCGGGGAGCTGTTTTTT. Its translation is CASIKIGHPGELFF.

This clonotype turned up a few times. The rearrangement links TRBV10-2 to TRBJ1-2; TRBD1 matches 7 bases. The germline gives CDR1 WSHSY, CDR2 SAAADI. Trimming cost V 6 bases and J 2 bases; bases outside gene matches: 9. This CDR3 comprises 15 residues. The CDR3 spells CASSGGWDSNYGYTF. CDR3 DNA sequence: TGCGCCAGCAGCGGGGGATGGGACAGCAACTATGGCTACACCTTC.

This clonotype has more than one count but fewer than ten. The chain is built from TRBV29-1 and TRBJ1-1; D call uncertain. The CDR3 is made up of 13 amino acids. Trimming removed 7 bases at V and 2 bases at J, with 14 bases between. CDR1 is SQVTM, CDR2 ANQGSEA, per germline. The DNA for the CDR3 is TGCAGCGGAGGGCGGGCCGGCAACACTGAAGCTTTCTTT. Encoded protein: CSGGRAGNTEAFF. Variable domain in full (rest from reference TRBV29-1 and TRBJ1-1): SAVISQKPSRDICQRGTSLTIQCQVDSQVTMMFWYRQQPGQSLTLIATANQGSEATYESGFVIDKFPISRPNLTFSTLTVSNMSPEDSSIYLCSGGRAGNTEAFFGQGTRLTVV.

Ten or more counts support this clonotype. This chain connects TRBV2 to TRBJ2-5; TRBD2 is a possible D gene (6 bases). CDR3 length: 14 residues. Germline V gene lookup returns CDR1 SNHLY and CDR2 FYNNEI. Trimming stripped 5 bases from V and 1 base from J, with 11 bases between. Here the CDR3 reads CASSPAGLQETQYF. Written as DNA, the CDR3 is TGTGCCAGCAGTCCCGCGGGGCTCCAAGAGACCCAGTACTTC.

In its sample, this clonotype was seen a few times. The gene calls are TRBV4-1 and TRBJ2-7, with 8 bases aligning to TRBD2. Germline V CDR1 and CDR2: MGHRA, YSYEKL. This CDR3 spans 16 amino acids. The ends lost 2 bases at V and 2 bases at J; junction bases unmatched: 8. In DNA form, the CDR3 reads TGCGCCAGCAGCCAACTGTCTAGCGGGTCAACCTACGAGCAGTACTTC. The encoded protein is CASSQLSSGSTYEQYF.

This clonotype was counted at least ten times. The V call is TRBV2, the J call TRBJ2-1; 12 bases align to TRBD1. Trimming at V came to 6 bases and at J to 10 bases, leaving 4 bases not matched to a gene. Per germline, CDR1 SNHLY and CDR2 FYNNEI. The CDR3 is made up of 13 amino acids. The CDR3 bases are TGTGCCAGCAGGGGACAGGGGGCAGGGGAGCAGTTCTTC. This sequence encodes CASRGQGAGEQFF.

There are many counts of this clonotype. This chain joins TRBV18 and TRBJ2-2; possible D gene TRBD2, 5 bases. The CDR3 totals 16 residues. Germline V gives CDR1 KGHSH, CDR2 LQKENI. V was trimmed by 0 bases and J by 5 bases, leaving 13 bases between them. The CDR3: CASSPPGGRETGELFF. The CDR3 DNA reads TGTGCCAGCTCACCACCGGGTGGGAGAGAGACCGGGGAGCTGTTTTTT.

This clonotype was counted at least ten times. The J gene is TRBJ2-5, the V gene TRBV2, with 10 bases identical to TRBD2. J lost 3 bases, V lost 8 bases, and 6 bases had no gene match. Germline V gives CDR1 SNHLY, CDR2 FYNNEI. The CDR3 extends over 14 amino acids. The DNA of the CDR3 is TGTGCCAGCTCCTTCGGACTAGCGGAAGAGACCCAGTACTTC. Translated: CASSFGLAEETQYF.

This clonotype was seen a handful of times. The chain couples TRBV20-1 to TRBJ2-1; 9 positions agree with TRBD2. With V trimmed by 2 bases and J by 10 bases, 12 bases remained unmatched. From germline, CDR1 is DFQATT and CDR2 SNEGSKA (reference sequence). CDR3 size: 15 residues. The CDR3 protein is CSARPSGDNQGEQFF. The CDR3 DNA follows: TGCAGTGCTAGACCTAGCGGGGACAACCAGGGGGAGCAGTTCTTC.

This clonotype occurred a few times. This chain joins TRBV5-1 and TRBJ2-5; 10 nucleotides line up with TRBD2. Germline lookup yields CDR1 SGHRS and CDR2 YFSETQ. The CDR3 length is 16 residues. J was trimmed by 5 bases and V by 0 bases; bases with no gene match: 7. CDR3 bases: TGCGCCAGCAGCTTGGGGGCTAGCGGGAGTGGGGAGACCCAGTACTTC. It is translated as CASSLGASGSGETQYF.

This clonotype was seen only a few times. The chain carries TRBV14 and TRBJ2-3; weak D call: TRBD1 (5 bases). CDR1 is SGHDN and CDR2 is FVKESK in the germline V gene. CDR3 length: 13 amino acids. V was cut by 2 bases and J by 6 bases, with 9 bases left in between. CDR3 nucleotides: TGTGCCAGCAGCCAAATCAGGGCTGATACGCAGTATTTT. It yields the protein CASSQIRADTQYF.

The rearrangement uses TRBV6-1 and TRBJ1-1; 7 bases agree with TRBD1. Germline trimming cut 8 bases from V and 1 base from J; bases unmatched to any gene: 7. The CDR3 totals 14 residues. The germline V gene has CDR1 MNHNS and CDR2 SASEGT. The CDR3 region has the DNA TGTGCCAGCCAATACAGGGGCGGGAACACTGAAGCTTTCTTT. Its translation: CASQYRGGNTEAFF.

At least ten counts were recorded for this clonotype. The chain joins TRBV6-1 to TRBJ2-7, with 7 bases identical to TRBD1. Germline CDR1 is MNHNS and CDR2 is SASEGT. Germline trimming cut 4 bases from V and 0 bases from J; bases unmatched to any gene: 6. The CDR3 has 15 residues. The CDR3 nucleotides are TGTGCCAGCAGTGTACAGGGGCGACTCTCCTACGAGCAGTACTTC. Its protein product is CASSVQGRLSYEQYF.